The 12 T cell receptor beta chains presented below share a single source sample, sequenced in a study of control samples from healthy donors and cancer patients. Repertoires were generated with immunoSEQ multiplex PCR, while TCRdb's copy carries only in-frame clones and drops some. The sample consists of over 150,000 clones, 94% of them appearing once. The sample comprised blood. These TCRs come from a woman aged 18-30 years in good health.

The chain employs TRBV18 and TRBJ1-2, with D tentatively TRBD1 (5 bases). CDR1 KGHSH and CDR2 LQKENI come from the germline V gene. CDR3 length: 14 amino acids. The V gene lost 2 bases and the J gene lost 3 bases, with 10 bases spanning the gap. The CDR3 loop is CASSPGAEDYGYTF. The DNA of the CDR3 is TGTGCCAGCTCACCAGGGGCGGAGGACTATGGCTACACCTTC.

This clone occurred once. The chain is built from TRBV5-1 and TRBJ1-2; D not resolved. CDR1 is SGHRS and CDR2 is YFSETQ in the germline V gene. Trimming removed 0 bases from V and 8 bases from J, with 11 bases in between. The CDR3 is 13 residues long. The CDR3 is CASSLEGLGGYTF. In DNA, the CDR3 is TGCGCCAGCAGCTTGGAAGGGCTCGGGGGCTACACCTTC. Combining the CDR3 with reference TRBV5-1 and TRBJ1-2 gives the whole variable domain KAGVTQTPRYLIKTRGQQVTLSCSPISGHRSVSWYQQTPGQGLQFLFEYFSETQRNKGNFPGRFSGRQFSNSRSEMNVSTLELGDSALYLCASSLEGLGGYTFGSGTRLTVV.

The V call is TRBV3-1 (or the pseudogene TRBV3-2), the J call TRBJ1-4; no reliable D call. Trimming took 3 bases from V and 0 from J, leaving 8 bases between them. CDR1 and CDR2 (germline): LGHDT, YNNKEL (reference sequence). This CDR3 region has 15 residues. In nucleotides, the CDR3 is TGTGCCAGCAGCCACGCTGGGGCAACTAATGAAAAACTGTTTTTT. Its protein product is CASSHAGATNEKLFF.

This chain links TRBV11-2 with TRBJ1-5; 7 positions agree with TRBD1. Losses at the gene ends were 1 base for V and 7 bases for J; bases not matched to a gene: 4. CDR3 length equals 14 residues. Germline loops: CDR1 SGHAT, CDR2 FQNNGV. DNA for the CDR3: TGTGCCAGCAGCTTAGCAGGGGGTGGCCAGCCCCAGCATTTT. Residues: CASSLAGGGQPQHF.

V gene TRBV5-6 combines with J gene TRBJ1-2, with 9 bases matching TRBD1. Germline lookup yields CDR1 SGHDT and CDR2 YYEEEE. V lost 0 bases, J lost 4 bases, and 10 bases stayed unmatched. The CDR3 contains 17 residues. CDR3 protein: CASSLATGGLFFYGYTF. The CDR3 nucleotides read TGTGCCAGCAGCTTGGCAACAGGGGGCCTCTTCTTCTATGGCTACACCTTC.

The chain uses TRBV4-1 and TRBJ1-1; the D gene is possibly TRBD1 (6 bases). The germline V gene has CDR1 MGHRA and CDR2 YSYEKL. The CDR3 runs to 14 residues. V was shortened by 1 base and J by 6 bases, with 12 bases between the two germline ends. The CDR3 here is CASSQVGGSAEAFF. The CDR3 DNA is TGCGCCAGCAGCCAAGTAGGGGGGTCGGCTGAAGCTTTCTTT.

The chain joins TRBV6-6 to TRBJ2-7; 10 bases align to TRBD1. The length of the CDR3 is 15 residues. V lost 6 bases to trimming and J lost 6 bases; unmatched junction nucleotides: 11. Germline CDR1 is MNHNY and CDR2 is SVGAGI (reference sequence). CDR3 nucleotides: TGTGCCAGCAGAATTACCGGGACAGGGGACAGCGAGCAGTACTTC. Protein sequence: CASRITGTGDSEQYF.

This rearrangement joins TRBV28 to TRBJ1-2, with D possibly TRBD1 on 6 matching bases. Germline values: CDR1 MDHEN, CDR2 SYDVKM. CDR3 length equals 16 residues. The V and J ends lost 4 bases and 2 bases respectively, with 17 bases between them. The DNA for the CDR3 is TGTGCCAGCAGTTCCCCGGTCGTAACAGGGAACTATGGCTACACCTTC. This gives the protein CASSSPVVTGNYGYTF.

The rearrangement links TRBV2 to TRBJ1-2; 7 bases are a match to TRBD1. The germline gives CDR1 SNHLY, CDR2 FYNNEI. The trim removed 8 bases at V and 3 bases at J, leaving 9 bases unmatched. The CDR3 is made up of 14 amino acids. The CDR3 DNA sequence: TGTGCCAGCGAGGAGCAGGGGGAACACTATGGCTACACCTTC. This sequence encodes CASEEQGEHYGYTF.

V is TRBV7-9 and J is TRBJ2-7; possibly TRBD1 for D (6 bases). There are 14 residues in the CDR3. Germline CDR1 is SEHNR and CDR2 is FQNEAQ (reference sequence). The V and J ends lost 3 bases and 4 bases respectively, with 13 bases between them. Written as DNA, the CDR3 is TGTGCCAGCAGCTTGCCAGGGGATTTTTACGAGCAGTACTTC. Its protein product is CASSLPGDFYEQYF.

The chain carries TRBV7-9 and TRBJ1-2; TRBD1 matches 9 bases. The CDR3 runs to 15 residues. V was pared by 5 bases and J by 4 bases, with 8 bases of the junction left unmatched. The germline V gene encodes CDR1 SEHNR and CDR2 FQNEAQ (reference sequence). The CDR3 nucleotides read TGTGCCAGCAGCCCCGGACAGGGGAGAGTCTATGGCTACACCTTC. Protein sequence: CASSPGQGRVYGYTF.

The chain employs TRBV12-3 or TRBV12-4 and TRBJ2-1; D uncertain. Between the trimmed V and J ends, which lost 5 bases and 8 bases, there was a span of 7 bases. The CDR3 consists of 11 residues. The CDR3 bases are TGTGCCAGCAGTAGGACCTATGAGCAGTTCTTC. Translated: CASSRTYEQFF.